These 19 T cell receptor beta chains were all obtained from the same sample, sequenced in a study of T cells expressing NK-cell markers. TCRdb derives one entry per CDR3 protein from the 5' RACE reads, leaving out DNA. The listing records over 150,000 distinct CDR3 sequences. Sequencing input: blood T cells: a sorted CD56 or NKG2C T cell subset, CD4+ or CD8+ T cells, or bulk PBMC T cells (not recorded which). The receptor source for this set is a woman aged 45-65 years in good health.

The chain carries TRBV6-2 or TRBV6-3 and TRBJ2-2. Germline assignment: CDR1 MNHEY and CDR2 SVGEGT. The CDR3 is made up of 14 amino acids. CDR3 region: CASTILVNTGELFF.

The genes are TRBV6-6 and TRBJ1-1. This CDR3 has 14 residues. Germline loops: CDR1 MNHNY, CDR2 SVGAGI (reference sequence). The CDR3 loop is CASSYSGRNTEAFF.

The CDR3 sequence: CASSFPGGEYEQYF. The chain recombines TRBV7-8 with TRBJ2-7; TCRdb calls TRBD1, which cannot be checked without DNA. This CDR3 contains 14 residues. Germline assignment: CDR1 SGHVS and CDR2 FQNEAQ.

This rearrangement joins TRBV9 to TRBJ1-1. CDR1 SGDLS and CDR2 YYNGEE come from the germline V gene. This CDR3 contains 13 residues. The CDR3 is CASSVNPTTEAFF. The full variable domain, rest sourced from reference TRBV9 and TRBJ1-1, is DSGVTQTPKHLITATGQRVTLRCSPRSGDLSVYWYQQSLDQGLQFLIQYYNGEERAKGNILERFSAQQFPDLHSELNLSSLELGDSALYFCASSVNPTTEAFFGQGTRLTVV.

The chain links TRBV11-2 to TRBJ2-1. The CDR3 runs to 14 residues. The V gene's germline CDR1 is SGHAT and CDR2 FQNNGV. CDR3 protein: CASSLAGAYNEQFF.

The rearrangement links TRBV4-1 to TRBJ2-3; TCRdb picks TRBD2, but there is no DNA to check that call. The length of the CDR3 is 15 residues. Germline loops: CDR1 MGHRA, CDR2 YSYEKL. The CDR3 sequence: CASSHREAHTDTQYF.

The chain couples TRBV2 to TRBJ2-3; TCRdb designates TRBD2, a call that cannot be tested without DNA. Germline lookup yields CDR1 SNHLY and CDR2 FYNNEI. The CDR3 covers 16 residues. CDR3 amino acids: CASSERGLSGTDTQYF.

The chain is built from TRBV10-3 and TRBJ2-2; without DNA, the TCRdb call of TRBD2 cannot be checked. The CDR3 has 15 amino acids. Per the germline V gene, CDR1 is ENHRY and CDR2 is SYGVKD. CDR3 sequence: CAISEWSSGTGELFF.

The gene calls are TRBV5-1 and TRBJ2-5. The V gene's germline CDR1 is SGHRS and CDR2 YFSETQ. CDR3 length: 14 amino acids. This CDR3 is CASSSTVYQETQYF.

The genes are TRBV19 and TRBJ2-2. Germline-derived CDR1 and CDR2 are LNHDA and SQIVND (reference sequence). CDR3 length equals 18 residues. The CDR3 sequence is CASSMSGRLILNTGELFF.

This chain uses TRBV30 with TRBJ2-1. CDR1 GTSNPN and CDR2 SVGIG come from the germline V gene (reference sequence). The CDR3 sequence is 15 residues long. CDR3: CAWSGLGLEYNEQFF.

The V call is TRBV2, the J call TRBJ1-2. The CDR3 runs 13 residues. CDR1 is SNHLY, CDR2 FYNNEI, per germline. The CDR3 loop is CASSEAQLYGYTF.

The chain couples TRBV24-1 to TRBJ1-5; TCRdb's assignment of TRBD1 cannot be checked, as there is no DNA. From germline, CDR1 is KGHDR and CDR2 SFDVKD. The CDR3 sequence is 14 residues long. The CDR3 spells CATSSGGSNQPQHF.

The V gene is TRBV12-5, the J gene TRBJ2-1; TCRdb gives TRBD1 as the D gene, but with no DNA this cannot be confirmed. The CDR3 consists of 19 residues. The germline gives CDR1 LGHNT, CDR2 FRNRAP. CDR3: CASGLALGGSVGDPDEQFF. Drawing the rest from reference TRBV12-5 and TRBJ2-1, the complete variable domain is DARVTQTPRHKVTEMGQEVTMRCQPILGHNTVFWYRQTMMQGLELLAYFRNRAPLDDSGMPKDRFSAEMPDATLATLKIQPSEPRDSAVYFCASGLALGGSVGDPDEQFFGPGTRLTVL.

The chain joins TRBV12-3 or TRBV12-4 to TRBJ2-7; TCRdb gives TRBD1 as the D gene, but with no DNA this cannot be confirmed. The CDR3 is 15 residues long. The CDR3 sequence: CASSLQGGGGGEQYF.

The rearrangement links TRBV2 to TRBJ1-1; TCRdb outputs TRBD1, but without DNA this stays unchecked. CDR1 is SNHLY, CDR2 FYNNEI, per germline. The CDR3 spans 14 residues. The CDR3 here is CASSPGHRYTEAFF.

CDR3 amino acids: CASSLSLGVNTEAFF. The genes are TRBV5-1 and TRBJ1-1. The germline CDR1 and CDR2 sequences are SGHRS and YFSETQ. CDR3 length: 15 amino acids.

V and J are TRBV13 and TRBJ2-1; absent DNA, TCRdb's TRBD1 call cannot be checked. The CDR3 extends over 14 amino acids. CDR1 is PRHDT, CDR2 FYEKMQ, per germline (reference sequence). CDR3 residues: CASSLIRQFDEQFF.

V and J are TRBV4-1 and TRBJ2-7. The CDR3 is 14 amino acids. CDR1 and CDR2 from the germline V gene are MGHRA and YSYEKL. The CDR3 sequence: CASSPTGGPYEQYF.